This entry concerns a single T cell receptor (beta chain). This clonotype occurred a few times. The specificity of this receptor is unknown. Qualities for individual bases were not recorded, and no much larger clone is one base off. The sample's treatment or condition label, decoded: in vitro stimulation with specific CMV peptide epitopes to enrich CMV-specific T cells. The reads were generated on an Illumina HiSeq 1500. TCRdb reanalyzed the raw reads on its own, using fastp at Q25 for trimming and MiXCR for clone calling, and kept in-frame beta chains. CDR3 protein duplicates are merged, each entry listing the most common genes and DNA. A total of about half a million distinct CDR3 sequences appear in this sample, approximately 46% of them only once. The ten largest clones add up to 43% of the sample. The record originates from a study of T cell repertoires in cytomegalovirus infection (dated by TCRdb to the late 2010s). About the study as a whole: Peptide stimulations targeted recently identified HLA-C-restricted CMV epitopes, whose presentation resists viral immunomodulation, together with well-studied HLA-B-restricted epitopes. Because public TCR beta signatures pointed to carriage of CMV infection together with the matching HLA type, the HLA type of each donor mattered for the analysis.

V loses 2 bases, J loses 0 bases, and the germline ends lie 8 bases apart. Inclusive of the bounding cysteine and phenylalanine, the CDR3 is 14 residues long. This entry keeps only the CDR3 DNA: 42 bases, framed from base 1. From the germline V gene (reference sequence), CDR1 is DFQATT and CDR2 is SNEGSKA. What the research found in general, with its limitations: The ex vivo response was dominated by HLA-C-restricted CMV-specific TCR beta clonotypes, which also provided the single most frequent clonotype in two of eight donors. Cumulative frequency of public TCR beta family members discriminated carriers of CMV infection plus the relevant HLA type in this cohort and an independent roughly 320-donor cohort.

The sample here was cultured PBMCs, taken from culture after CMV antigen stimulation. This TCR came from a human donor in good health (CMV status not recorded). Some clones in this sample may be carry-over from other donors' samples. The V and J genes are TRBV20-1 and TRBJ2-1, with an unclear D gene assignment. The bases read TGCAGTGCTAGAACACCTACCTCCTACAATGAGCAGTTCTTC. This encodes CSARTPTSYNEQFF.